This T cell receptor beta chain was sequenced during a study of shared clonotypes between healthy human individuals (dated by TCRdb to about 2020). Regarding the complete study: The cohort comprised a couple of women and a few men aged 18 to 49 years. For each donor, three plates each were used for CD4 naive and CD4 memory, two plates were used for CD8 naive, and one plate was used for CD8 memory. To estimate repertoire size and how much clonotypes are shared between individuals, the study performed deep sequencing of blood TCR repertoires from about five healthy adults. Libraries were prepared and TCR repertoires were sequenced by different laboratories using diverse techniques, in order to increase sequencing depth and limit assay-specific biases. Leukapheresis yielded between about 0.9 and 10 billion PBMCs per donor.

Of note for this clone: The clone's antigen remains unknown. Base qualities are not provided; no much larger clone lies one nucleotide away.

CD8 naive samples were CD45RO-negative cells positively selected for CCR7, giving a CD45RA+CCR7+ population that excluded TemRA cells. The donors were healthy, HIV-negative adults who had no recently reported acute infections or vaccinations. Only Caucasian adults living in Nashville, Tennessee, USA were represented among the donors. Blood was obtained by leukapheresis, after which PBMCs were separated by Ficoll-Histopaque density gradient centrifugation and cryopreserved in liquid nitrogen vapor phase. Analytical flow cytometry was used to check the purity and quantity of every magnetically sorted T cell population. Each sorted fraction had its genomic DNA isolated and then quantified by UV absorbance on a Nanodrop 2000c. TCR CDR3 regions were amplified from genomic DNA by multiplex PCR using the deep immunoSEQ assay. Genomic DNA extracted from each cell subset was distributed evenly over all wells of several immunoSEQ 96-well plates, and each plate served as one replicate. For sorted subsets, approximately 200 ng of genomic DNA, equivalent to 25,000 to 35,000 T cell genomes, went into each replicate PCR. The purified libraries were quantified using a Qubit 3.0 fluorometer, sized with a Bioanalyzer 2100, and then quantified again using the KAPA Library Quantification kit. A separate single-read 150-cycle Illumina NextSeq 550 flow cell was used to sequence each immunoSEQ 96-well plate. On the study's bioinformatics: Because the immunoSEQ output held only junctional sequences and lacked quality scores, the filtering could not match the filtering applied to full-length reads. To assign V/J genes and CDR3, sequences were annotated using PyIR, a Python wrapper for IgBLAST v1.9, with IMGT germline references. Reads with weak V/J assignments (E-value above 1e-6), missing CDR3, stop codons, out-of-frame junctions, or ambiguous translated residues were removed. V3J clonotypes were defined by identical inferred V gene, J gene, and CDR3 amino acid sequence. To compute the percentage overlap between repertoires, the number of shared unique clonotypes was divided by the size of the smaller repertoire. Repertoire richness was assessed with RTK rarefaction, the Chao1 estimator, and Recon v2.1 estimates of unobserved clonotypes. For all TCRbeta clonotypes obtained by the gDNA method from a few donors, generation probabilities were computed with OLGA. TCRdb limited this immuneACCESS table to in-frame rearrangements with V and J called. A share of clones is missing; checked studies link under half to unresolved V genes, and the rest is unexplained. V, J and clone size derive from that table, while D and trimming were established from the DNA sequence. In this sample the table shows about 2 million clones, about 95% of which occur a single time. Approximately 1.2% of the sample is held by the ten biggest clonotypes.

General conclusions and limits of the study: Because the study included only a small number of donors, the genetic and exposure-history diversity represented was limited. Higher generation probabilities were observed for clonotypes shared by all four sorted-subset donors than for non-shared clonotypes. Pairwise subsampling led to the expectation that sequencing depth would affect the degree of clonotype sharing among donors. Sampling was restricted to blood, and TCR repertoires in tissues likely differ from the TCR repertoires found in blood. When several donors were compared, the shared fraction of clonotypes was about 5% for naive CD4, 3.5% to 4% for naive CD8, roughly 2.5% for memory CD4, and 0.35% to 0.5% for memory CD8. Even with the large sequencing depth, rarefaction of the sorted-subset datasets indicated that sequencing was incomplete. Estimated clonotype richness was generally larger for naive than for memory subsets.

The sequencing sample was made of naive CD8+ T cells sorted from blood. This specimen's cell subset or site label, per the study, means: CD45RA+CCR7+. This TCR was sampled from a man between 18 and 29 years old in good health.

The encoded CDR3 is CASSQRWTMNTGELFF. The DNA is as follows: TGCGCCAGCAGCCAAAGGTGGACCATGAACACCGGGGAGCTGTTTTTT. The rearrangement joined TRBV4-1 to TRBJ2-2; no confident D gene assignment can be made. CDR1 MGHRA and CDR2 YSYEKL were looked up in the germline V gene. From the cysteine through the phenylalanine, the CDR3 covers 16 amino acids. Only the CDR3 DNA stays, 48 bases, in frame from base 1. V is clipped by 2 bases and J by 1 base, and the sequence between their germline boundaries is 11 bases long.